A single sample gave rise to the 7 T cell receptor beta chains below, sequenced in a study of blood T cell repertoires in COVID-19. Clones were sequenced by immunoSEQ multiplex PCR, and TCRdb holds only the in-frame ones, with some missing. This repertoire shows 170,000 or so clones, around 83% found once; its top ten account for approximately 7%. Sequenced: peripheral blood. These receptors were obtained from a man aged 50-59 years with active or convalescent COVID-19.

The CDR3 is CASSRGAGGYTF. In DNA form, the CDR3 reads TGTGCCAGCTCGCGGGGGGCTGGTGGCTACACCTTC. The gene calls are TRBV2 and TRBJ1-2, with D possibly TRBD1 on 6 matching bases. This CDR3 spans 12 amino acids. V lost 8 bases, J lost 7 bases, and 14 bases lay in between. Germline CDR1 is SNHLY and CDR2 is FYNNEI.

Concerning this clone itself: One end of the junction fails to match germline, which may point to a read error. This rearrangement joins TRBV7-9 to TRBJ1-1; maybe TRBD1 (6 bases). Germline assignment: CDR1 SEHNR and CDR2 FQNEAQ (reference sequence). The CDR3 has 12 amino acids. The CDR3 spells CASSLGQDVVQF. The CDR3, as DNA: TGTGCCAGCAGCTTAGGACAGGACGTGGTCCAATTT.

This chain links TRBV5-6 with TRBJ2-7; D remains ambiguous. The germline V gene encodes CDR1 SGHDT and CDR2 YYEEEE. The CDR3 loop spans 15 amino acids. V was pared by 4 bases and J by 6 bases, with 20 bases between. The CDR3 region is CASSPTITSAGEQYF. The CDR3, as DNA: TGTGCCAGCAGCCCAACTATTACCAGCGCCGGCGAGCAGTACTTC.

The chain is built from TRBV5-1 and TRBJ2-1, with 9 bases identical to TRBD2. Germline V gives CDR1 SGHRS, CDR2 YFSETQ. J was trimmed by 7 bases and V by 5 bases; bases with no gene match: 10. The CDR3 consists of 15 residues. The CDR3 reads CASRSGTSSSNEQFF. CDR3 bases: TGCGCCAGCAGATCCGGGACTAGCAGTAGTAATGAGCAGTTCTTC.

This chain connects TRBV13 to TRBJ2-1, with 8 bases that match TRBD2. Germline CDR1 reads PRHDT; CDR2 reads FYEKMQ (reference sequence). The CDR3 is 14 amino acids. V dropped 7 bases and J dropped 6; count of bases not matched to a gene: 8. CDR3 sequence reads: CASMRTGGRNEQFF. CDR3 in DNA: TGTGCCAGCATGCGGACGGGGGGGCGCAATGAGCAGTTCTTC.

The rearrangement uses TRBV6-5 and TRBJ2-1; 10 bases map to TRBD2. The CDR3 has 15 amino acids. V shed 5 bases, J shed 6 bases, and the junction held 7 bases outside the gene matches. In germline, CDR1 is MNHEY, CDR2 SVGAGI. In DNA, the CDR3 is TGTGCCAGCAGTCACCTAGCGGGGGATCCCAATGAGCAGTTCTTC. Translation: CASSHLAGDPNEQFF.

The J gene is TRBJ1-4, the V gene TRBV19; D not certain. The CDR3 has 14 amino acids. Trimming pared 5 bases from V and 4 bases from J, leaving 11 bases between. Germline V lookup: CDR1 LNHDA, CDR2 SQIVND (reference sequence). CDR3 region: CASSPLRSNEKLFF. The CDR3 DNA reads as TGTGCCAGTAGTCCCCTCCGTAGTAATGAAAAACTGTTTTTT.